The 15 T cell receptor beta chains reported below all come from one sample, sequenced in a study of shared clonotypes between healthy human individuals. The assay was immunoSEQ multiplex PCR, and TCRdb's table has in-frame clones only and misses some. The sample carries under 1,100,000 clones, approximately 68% recorded once. Sequencing was carried out using memory CD4+ T cells sorted from blood. Subset denoted: CD45RA-negative fraction. These receptors came from a man between 18 and 35 years old in good health.

This clone was found once. Different DNA sequences within this sample yield the same CDR3. V and J are TRBV5-1 and TRBJ2-7; D is tentatively TRBD1 or TRBD2 (6 bases each). Trimming cost V 2 bases and J 1 base, with 13 bases left between them. Germline loops: CDR1 SGHRS, CDR2 YFSETQ. This CDR3 region has 15 residues. The CDR3 is CASSLGGGKSYEQYF. The CDR3 coding sequence is TGCGCCAGCAGCTTAGGAGGGGGTAAGTCCTACGAGCAGTACTTC.

This chain joins TRBV19 and TRBJ2-3; a weak D match, TRBD1 (8 bases). The V gene's germline CDR1 is LNHDA and CDR2 SQIVND (reference sequence). This CDR3 spans 17 amino acids. Trimming took off 6 bases at V and 5 bases at J, with 24 bases between the two ends. For the CDR3, the DNA is TGTGCCAGTAGAAACGGACAGGGAGGGACAATTGGAGATACGCAGTATTTT. It encodes CASRNGQGGTIGDTQYF.

The genes are TRBV20-1 and TRBJ2-1, with D uncertain. The V and J ends lost 5 bases and 5 bases respectively, with 7 bases between them. Germline V lookup: CDR1 DFQATT, CDR2 SNEGSKA (reference sequence). The length of the CDR3 is 11 residues. The CDR3 nucleotides are TGCAGTGCTGAGGACCACAATGAGCAGTTCTTC. Translating gives CSAEDHNEQFF.

V and J are TRBV4-1 and TRBJ1-4, with D unresolved. Germline CDR1 is MGHRA and CDR2 is YSYEKL. The CDR3 is 16 amino acids. V was cut by 4 bases and J by 0 bases, with 12 bases left in between. The CDR3 loop is CASSPGPRSTNEKLFF. The CDR3, as DNA: TGCGCCAGCAGCCCCGGCCCTCGGTCAACTAATGAAAAACTGTTTTTT.

This chain uses TRBV5-4 with TRBJ1-4; maybe TRBD1 (6 bases). V was clipped by 0 bases and J by 8 bases, with 14 bases between them. The CDR3 consists of 15 residues. Germline CDR1 and CDR2: SGHNT and YYREEE (reference sequence). For the CDR3, the DNA is TGTGCCAGCAGCTTGGCCTCTACAGGGTTGGAAAAACTGTTTTTT. The encoded protein is CASSLASTGLEKLFF.

V and J are TRBV4-3 and TRBJ1-2; 7 nucleotides align to TRBD1. CDR3 length equals 15 residues. V shed 3 bases and J 4 bases; nucleotides not matched to a gene: 8. Per the germline V gene, CDR1 is LGHNA and CDR2 is YSLEER. CDR3 amino acids: CASSHQRTGPYGYTF. In DNA, the CDR3 is TGCGCCAGCAGCCATCAACGGACAGGACCCTATGGCTACACCTTC.

The chain couples TRBV5-6 to TRBJ2-5, with 12 bases identical to TRBD2. This CDR3 comprises 15 residues. Losses at the gene ends were 4 bases for V and 4 bases for J; bases not matched to a gene: 5. Germline values: CDR1 SGHDT, CDR2 YYEEEE. CDR3 amino acids: CASSALTSGGETQYF. CDR3 coding DNA: TGTGCCAGCAGCGCCCTGACTAGCGGGGGAGAGACCCAGTACTTC.

This chain joins TRBV4-3 and TRBJ2-5, with 9 bases identical to TRBD2. The J call may be in error: the DNA end matches TRBJ2-7 better. The CDR3 runs to 15 residues. Germline CDR1 is LGHNA and CDR2 is YSLEER. CDR3: CASKPSGLAGYEQYF. CDR3 bases: TGCGCCAGCAAACCCTCGGGGCTAGCGGGGTACGAGCAGTACTTC.

This chain uses TRBV10-3 with TRBJ1-3; 10 bases map to TRBD1. Germline loops: CDR1 ENHRY, CDR2 SYGVKD. J gave up 2 bases and V 2 bases, and 3 bases lay outside the gene matches. CDR3 length equals 16 residues. The CDR3 is CAISERGTGAGNTIYF. CDR3 DNA sequence: TGTGCCATCAGTGAGCGAGGGACAGGGGCTGGAAACACCATATATTTT.

As for this clone: It is unclear where the CDR3 begins or ends on the DNA, so no DNA is shown, and the CDR3 is as TCRdb lists it. This rearrangement joins TRBV23-1 to TRBJ1-5. TRBV23-1 is sorted into the ORF group, with uncertain function. Counting both end residues, the CDR3 totals 14 amino acids. The CDR3: CASTPSGRDQPQHF.

The chain carries TRBV18 and TRBJ1-1; D remains unclear. Per the germline V gene, CDR1 is KGHSH and CDR2 is LQKENI. The CDR3 length is 12 residues. The V and J ends lost 6 bases and 1 base respectively, with 6 bases between them. CDR3 residues: CASSKPNTEAFF. CDR3 in DNA: TGTGCCAGCTCGAAGCCGAACACTGAAGCTTTCTTT.

The chain carries TRBV12-2 and TRBJ1-2. TRBV12-2 is annotated as a pseudogene. The CDR3 runs 14 residues. The CDR3: CASRLSMGIYGYTF. The CDR3 DNA sequence: TGTGCAAGTCGCTTGTCAATGGGGATCTATGGCTACACCTTC.

This clone was counted many times. J is TRBJ1-2 and V is TRBV5-3; D gene unclear. TRBV5-3 has ORF status, its function being uncertain. The CDR3 sequence is 14 residues long. V lost 0 bases to trimming and J lost 4 bases, with 10 bases between them. CDR3 protein: CARSLATPLYGYTF. The CDR3, as DNA: TGTGCCAGAAGCTTGGCGACGCCCCTCTATGGCTACACCTTC.

This clone has just one count. The V gene is TRBV5-1, the J gene TRBJ2-4; D not resolved. The germline CDR1 and CDR2 sequences are SGHRS and YFSETQ. The CDR3 totals 13 residues. The germline V and J ends were trimmed by 0 bases and 5 bases, with 6 bases remaining between them. In DNA, the CDR3 is TGCGCCAGCAGCTTGGCCGCAGAAAACATTCAGTACTTC. The encoded protein is CASSLAAENIQYF.

The rearrangement links TRBV5-4 to TRBJ2-1; 7 nucleotides agree with TRBD2. From germline, CDR1 is SGHNT and CDR2 YYREEE (reference sequence). The CDR3 covers 15 residues. The trim removed 2 bases at V and 8 bases at J, leaving 10 bases unmatched. This CDR3 reads CASSFRRGYLDEQFF. Written as DNA, the CDR3 is TGTGCCAGCAGCTTCAGGCGGGGGTACCTTGATGAGCAGTTCTTC.